The next 29 T cell receptor beta chains were all read from a single sample in a study of blood T cell repertoires in COVID-19. Produced via immunoSEQ multiplex PCR; TCRdb's table is partial and in-frame only. This table holds under 300,000 clones, approximately 84% found once. The sample was peripheral blood. The source of these receptors is a human donor with COVID-19, enrolled during active disease. The donor label of this sample is uncertain.

V usage is TRBV12-3 or TRBV12-4 and J usage is TRBJ1-4; 7 bases line up with TRBD1. V was pared by 6 bases and J by 5 bases, with 3 bases of the junction left unmatched. The length of the CDR3 is 13 residues. CDR3 in amino acids: CASRRDSNEKLFF. DNA for the CDR3: TGTGCCAGCAGGAGGGACAGCAATGAAAAACTGTTTTTT.

The V call is TRBV29-1, the J call TRBJ2-2, with D hard to call. The CDR3 is made up of 12 amino acids. The germline V gene encodes CDR1 SQVTM and CDR2 ANQGSEA. The ends were cut back, 6 bases at V and 2 bases at J, with 7 bases in the middle. The CDR3 here is CSVDTNTGELFF. The DNA for the CDR3 is TGCAGCGTCGATACAAACACCGGGGAGCTGTTTTTT.

This chain connects TRBV28 to TRBJ1-1, with D tentatively TRBD1 (6 bases). Germline CDR1 reads MDHEN; CDR2 reads SYDVKM. The CDR3 is made up of 12 amino acids. V lost 10 bases, J lost 6 bases, and 15 bases lay in between. The CDR3 DNA is TGTGCCACCATAGACAGGTCCCCTGAAGCTTTCTTT. This translates into CATIDRSPEAFF.

The chain recombines TRBV4-3 with TRBJ2-1; 7 bases map to TRBD1. CDR3 length equals 15 residues. Looked up from germline, CDR1 is LGHNA and CDR2 is YSLEER. V lost 4 bases to trimming and J lost 8 bases; unmatched junction nucleotides: 11. The CDR3 DNA is TGCGCCAGCAGCCCGGGACAGAGAGGTGCGGATGAGCAGTTCTTC. This encodes CASSPGQRGADEQFF.

The chain is built from TRBV4-3 and TRBJ2-7; the match to TRBD2 covers 11 bases. Germline V CDR1 and CDR2: LGHNA, YSLEER. This CDR3 spans 15 amino acids. The trim removed 4 bases at V and 2 bases at J, leaving 4 bases unmatched. The CDR3 here is CASSRGTSGPYEQYF. As DNA, the CDR3 is TGCGCCAGCAGCCGCGGGACTAGCGGCCCCTACGAGCAGTACTTC.

This sequence joins TRBV3-1 (or the pseudogene TRBV3-2) and TRBJ2-7, with D perhaps TRBD1 (5 bases). The CDR3 runs to 13 residues. Germline-derived CDR1 and CDR2 are LGHDT and YNNKEL (reference sequence). V was pared by 6 bases and J by 4 bases, with 13 bases between. CDR3 region: CASSQGHGYEQYF. The CDR3 DNA reads TGTGCCAGCAGTCAGGGTCATGGGTACGAGCAGTACTTC.

The chain carries TRBV9 and TRBJ2-2; tentatively, D is TRBD1 (5 bases). This CDR3 has 20 amino acids. Germline values: CDR1 SGDLS, CDR2 YYNGEE. Trimming removed 4 bases at V and 0 bases at J, with 25 bases between. For the CDR3, the DNA is TGTGCCAGCAGCCACAGGAAGGTTGGGGTGGTCCTTTCGAACACCGGGGAGCTGTTTTTT. Its translation is CASSHRKVGVVLSNTGELFF.

The V call is TRBV2, the J call TRBJ1-4; D gene uncertain. The CDR3 runs to 15 residues. The germline V gene has CDR1 SNHLY and CDR2 FYNNEI. V lost 6 bases and J 10 bases, leaving 21 bases between the germline ends. The chain's CDR3 is CASRRMASNEGKLFF. DNA for the CDR3: TGTGCCAGCAGGAGGATGGCATCAAACGAGGGAAAACTGTTTTTT.

This clone has only a few counts. The chain carries TRBV5-1 and TRBJ2-1; a weak D match, TRBD2 (6 bases). Trimming removed 5 bases from V and 2 bases from J, with 11 bases in between. CDR1 is SGHRS, CDR2 YFSETQ, per germline. This CDR3 has 14 amino acids. The CDR3: CASSEGGAYNEQFF. The CDR3 DNA is TGCGCCAGCAGTGAGGGAGGAGCCTACAATGAGCAGTTCTTC.

The chain links TRBV5-4 to TRBJ2-1, with 12 nucleotides matching TRBD2. V was clipped by 0 bases and J by 6 bases; unmatched bases: 4. The germline CDR1 and CDR2 sequences are SGHNT and YYREEE (reference sequence). The CDR3 is 16 amino acids. The CDR3 coding sequence is TGTGCCAGCAGCTTGGATGGACTAGCGGGGATCAATGAGCAGTTCTTC. Translating it yields CASSLDGLAGINEQFF.

V gene TRBV11-2 combines with J gene TRBJ1-1, with D perhaps TRBD1 (5 bases). The germline V and J ends were trimmed by 5 bases and 5 bases, with 12 bases remaining between them. This CDR3 spans 13 amino acids. In germline, CDR1 is SGHAT, CDR2 FQNNGV. The CDR3 loop is CASSTNGGTEAFF. As DNA, the CDR3 is TGTGCCAGCAGCACCAACGGGGGTACTGAAGCTTTCTTT. Together with reference TRBV11-2 and TRBJ1-1, the CDR3 gives the full variable domain: EAGVAQSPRYKIIEKRQSVAFWCNPISGHATLYWYQQILGQGPKLLIQFQNNGVVDDSQLPKDRFSAERLKGVDSTLKIQPAKLEDSAVYLCASSTNGGTEAFFGQGTRLTVV.

The genes are TRBV28 and TRBJ1-5; maybe TRBD1 (6 bases). Looked up from germline, CDR1 is MDHEN and CDR2 is SYDVKM. The germline V and J ends were trimmed by 2 bases and 5 bases, with 13 bases remaining between them. The length of the CDR3 is 15 residues. CDR3 amino acids: CASSLDRGIDQPQHF. The DNA of the CDR3 is TGTGCCAGCAGTTTAGATAGGGGGATCGATCAGCCCCAGCATTTT.

V gene TRBV5-1 combines with J gene TRBJ2-3; 10 bases agree with TRBD2. V trimming: 0 bases; J trimming: 3 bases; junction bases outside the gene matches: 4. Germline V gene lookup returns CDR1 SGHRS and CDR2 YFSETQ. This CDR3 is 16 amino acids long. This CDR3 is CASSLVSSGRTDTQYF. For the CDR3, the DNA is TGCGCCAGCAGCTTGGTTTCTAGCGGGAGAACAGATACGCAGTATTTT.

V and J are TRBV5-5 and TRBJ2-5, with 7 nucleotides matching TRBD2. Germline CDR1 and CDR2: SGHKS and YYEKEE (reference sequence). This CDR3 has 16 residues. V gave up 0 bases and J gave up 7 bases; unmatched junction bases: 12. CDR3 sequence (DNA): TGTGCCAGCAGCTTGGCCGGGGGGAGCCCGGCAGTGACCCAGTACTTC. Its protein product is CASSLAGGSPAVTQYF.

This sequence joins TRBV6-5 and TRBJ1-2; TRBD1 aligns across 9 bases. The CDR3 is 14 amino acids. Germline CDR1 is MNHEY and CDR2 is SVGAGI. V lost 6 bases to trimming and J lost 3 bases; unmatched junction nucleotides: 5. The CDR3 DNA sequence: TGTGCCAGCAGGCCCACAGGGGGCGACTATGGCTACACCTTC. Its protein is CASRPTGGDYGYTF.

The rearrangement links TRBV2 to TRBJ1-5; 8 bases agree with TRBD1. CDR1 and CDR2 from the germline V gene are SNHLY and FYNNEI. The CDR3 loop spans 14 amino acids. V was clipped by 4 bases and J by 7 bases; unmatched bases: 6. CDR3 DNA: TGTGCCAGCAGTGGGGCAGGGGGCGACCAGCCCCAGCATTTT. Translation: CASSGAGGDQPQHF.

This chain uses TRBV27 with TRBJ2-3; tentative D call: TRBD1 (6 bases). With 2 bases removed from V and 3 bases from J, the gap between germline ends came to 15 bases. The germline V gene has CDR1 MNHEY and CDR2 SMNVEV (reference sequence). The CDR3 extends over 16 amino acids. CDR3 in amino acids: CASSLLQGMGTDTQYF. The CDR3 DNA follows: TGTGCCAGCAGTTTACTTCAGGGGATGGGTACAGATACGCAGTATTTT.

V is TRBV9 and J is TRBJ2-7, with D perhaps matching TRBD1 (5 bases). Germline V gene lookup returns CDR1 SGDLS and CDR2 YYNGEE. This CDR3 contains 13 residues. V dropped 3 bases and J dropped 4 bases, with 11 bases sitting between them. CDR3 sequence: CASSEAGLYEQYF. DNA of the CDR3: TGTGCCAGCAGCGAGGCAGGGCTTTACGAGCAGTACTTC.

The chain combines TRBV4-1 with TRBJ2-7; 9 nucleotides line up with TRBD2. Germline V gene lookup returns CDR1 MGHRA and CDR2 YSYEKL. This CDR3 spans 15 amino acids. Trimming removed 5 bases from V and 1 base from J; junction bases left unmatched: 6. The CDR3 region has the DNA TGCGCCAGCAGCTTAAGACTAGCGGAGTCCTACGAGCAGTACTTC. Translating gives CASSLRLAESYEQYF.

A word on this clone: At the DNA level, this CDR3 is encoded by other sequences in the same sample as well. This chain joins TRBV9 and TRBJ2-6; D is unclear. Germline assignment: CDR1 SGDLS and CDR2 YYNGEE. The CDR3 covers 15 residues. Between the trimmed V and J ends, which lost 0 bases and 0 bases, there was a span of 4 bases. CDR3 loop: CASSVAGSGANVLTF. The CDR3 region has the DNA TGTGCCAGCAGCGTAGCAGGCTCTGGGGCCAACGTCCTGACTTTC.

This clone was recorded only once. The CDR3: CASSLRTVNTGELFF. In nucleotides, the CDR3 is TGCGCCAGCAGCTTGCGGACAGTCAACACCGGGGAGCTGTTTTTT. V gene TRBV5-1 combines with J gene TRBJ2-2; tentative D call: TRBD1 (6 bases). Germline V gene lookup returns CDR1 SGHRS and CDR2 YFSETQ. V was shortened by 1 base and J by 2 bases, with 9 bases between the two germline ends. CDR3 length: 15 residues.

The gene calls are TRBV4-3 and TRBJ1-2, with 7 bases matching TRBD1. The CDR3 is 15 residues long. Trimming at V came to 2 bases and at J to 7 bases, leaving 10 bases not matched to a gene. Germline V gene data show CDR1 as LGHNA and CDR2 as YSLEER. The CDR3 reads CASSQNHRQGRGYTF. The CDR3 nucleotides read TGCGCCAGCAGCCAAAACCACCGACAGGGTCGTGGCTACACCTTC.

The rearrangement uses TRBV3-1 (or the pseudogene TRBV3-2) and TRBJ2-1, with 7 bases lining up with TRBD2. The germline CDR1 and CDR2 sequences are LGHDT and YNNKEL (reference sequence). Trimming removed 3 bases from V and 0 bases from J; junction bases left unmatched: 5. The length of the CDR3 is 16 residues. The CDR3 loop reads CASSQARGSSYNEQFF. For the CDR3, the DNA is TGTGCCAGCAGCCAGGCGCGGGGGAGCTCCTACAATGAGCAGTTCTTC.

This clone was detected once. The chain is built from TRBV28 and TRBJ1-6; the match to TRBD1 covers 7 bases. Trimming took 5 bases from V and 5 from J; bases not matched to a gene: 6. The CDR3 is 15 amino acids. Per the germline V gene, CDR1 is MDHEN and CDR2 is SYDVKM. The CDR3: CASSVDRENNSPLHF. CDR3 bases: TGTGCCAGCAGTGTAGACAGGGAAAATAATTCACCCCTCCACTTT.

J is TRBJ1-5 and V is TRBV2, with a possible D match to TRBD1 (6 bases). The CDR3 consists of 18 residues. The germline V and J ends were trimmed by 4 bases and 0 bases, with 19 bases remaining between them. In germline, CDR1 is SNHLY, CDR2 FYNNEI. CDR3 amino acids: CASSGRDTLGISNQPQHF. Here the CDR3 DNA reads TGTGCCAGCAGTGGTAGGGACACCTTGGGGATTAGCAATCAGCCCCAGCATTTT.

The chain recombines TRBV24-1 with TRBJ1-4; TRBD1 might be the D (6 bases). Germline lookup yields CDR1 KGHDR and CDR2 SFDVKD. The CDR3 loop spans 15 amino acids. The V end was cut by 4 bases, the J end by 11 bases, with 19 bases between. The CDR3 DNA sequence: TGTGCCACCAGTGACGGGCAGGGGATAGTCGAGAAACTGTTTTTT. Its protein is CATSDGQGIVEKLFF.

The rearrangement uses TRBV11-2 and TRBJ2-3, with TRBD2 identical over 7 bases. The ends lost 5 bases at V and 2 bases at J; junction bases unmatched: 13. CDR3 length: 17 amino acids. Germline CDR1 and CDR2: SGHAT and FQNNGV. The CDR3 DNA is TGTGCCAGCAGCCCGTTTGGGGGGGGGTCCCTCACAGATACGCAGTATTTT. The encoded protein is CASSPFGGGSLTDTQYF.

This clone showed up just a few times. The J gene is TRBJ1-2, the V gene TRBV28; no firm D call. Germline-derived CDR1 and CDR2 are MDHEN and SYDVKM. The CDR3 covers 12 residues. Trimming left V 5 bases short and J 4 bases short, with 8 bases between. The CDR3 DNA reads TGTGCCAGCAGTAAACAGACCTATGGCTACACCTTC. It is translated as CASSKQTYGYTF.

The count of this clone is one. J is TRBJ2-6 and V is TRBV25-1, with unresolved D. CDR1 and CDR2 from the germline V gene are MGHDK and SYGVNS. The CDR3 totals 15 residues. V was pared by 2 bases and J by 2 bases, with 7 bases between. CDR3 in amino acids: CASSELGPGANVLTF. In DNA, the CDR3 is TGTGCCAGCAGTGAACTTGGGCCTGGGGCCAACGTCCTGACTTTC.